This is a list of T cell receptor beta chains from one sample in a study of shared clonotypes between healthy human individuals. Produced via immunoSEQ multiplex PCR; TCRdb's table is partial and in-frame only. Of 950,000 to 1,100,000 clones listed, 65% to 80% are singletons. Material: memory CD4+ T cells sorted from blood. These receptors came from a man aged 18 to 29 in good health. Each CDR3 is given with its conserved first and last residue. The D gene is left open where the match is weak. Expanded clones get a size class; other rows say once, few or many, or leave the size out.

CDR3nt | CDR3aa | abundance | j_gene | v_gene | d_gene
TGTGCCAGCGGACATAATCAGCCCCAGCATTTT | CASGHNQPQHF | many | TRBJ1-5 | TRBV7-9 | .
TGCGCCAGCAGTCGGGACACCCGAATCACGCAGTATTTT | CASSRDTRITQYF | . | TRBJ2-3 | TRBV10-2 | .
TGTGCTGGATCCGGGACAGGGGGAATGTTAGTAAGTGAAAAACTGTTTTTT | CAGSGTGGMLVSEKLFF | . | TRBJ1-4 | TRBV12-5 | TRBD1
TGCGCCAGCAGCCCAGGGACAGGGCGGGGGATTGAAAAACTGTTTTTT | CASSPGTGRGIEKLFF | . | TRBJ1-4 | TRBV5-1 | TRBD1
TGTGCCAGCAGCCTAGGACAGGGCTATGGCTACACCTTC | CASSLGQGYGYTF | . | TRBJ1-2 | TRBV7-2 | TRBD1
TGTGCCACCAGCAGAGATTCGGTTTTGGCAGTCGAAGCTTTCTTT | CATSRDSVLAVEAFF | . | TRBJ1-1 | TRBV15 | .
TGTGCCATAAACACAGGGGGTTGGACTGAAGCTTTCTTT | CAINTGGWTEAFF | . | TRBJ1-1 | TRBV6-1 | TRBD1
TGTGCCAGCAGTTTAGGGTCCAGGGTGGATCAGCCCCAGCATTTT | CASSLGSRVDQPQHF | few | TRBJ1-5 | TRBV28 | .
TGTGCCAGCAGCATACAGGGCATCGGTGGCTACACCTTC | CASSIQGIGGYTF | . | TRBJ1-2 | TRBV5-4 | .
TGCGCCAGCAGTGACCCCCATGACCTTGCGGACGACATTTATGGCTACACCTTC | CASSDPHDLADDIYGYTF | . | TRBJ1-2 | TRBV10-2 | .
TGCAGCGTGGGGACAGGGAACACTGAAGCTTTCTTT | CSVGTGNTEAFF | . | TRBJ1-1 | TRBV29-1 | TRBD1
TGTGCCAGCAGCTTAGGACCAGGGGACTATGGCTACACCTTC | CASSLGPGDYGYTF | . | TRBJ1-2 | TRBV7-2 | .
TGTGCCAGCTCACCAGGGGCTACGGAAGAGACCCAGTACTTC | CASSPGATEETQYF | . | TRBJ2-5 | TRBV18 | .
TGTGCCAGCAGTGCCCCGGGACAGGGTGAAGCTTTCTTT | CASSAPGQGEAFF | . | TRBJ1-1 | TRBV6-5 | TRBD1
TGTGCCAGCGGACTAGCGGAGTGGCCCTCCTACGAGCAGTACTTC | CASGLAEWPSYEQYF | . | TRBJ2-7 | TRBV6-5 | TRBD2
TGTGCTAGCAGCTTAGCTCCCCCACATCGCACCGGGGAGCTGTTTTTT | CASSLAPPHRTGELFF | . | TRBJ2-2 | TRBV7-7 | .
TGTGCCAGCAGTGAAGCGGGCAGACAAGAGACCCAGTACTTC | CASSEAGRQETQYF | . | TRBJ2-5 | TRBV6-1 | .
TGTGCCAGCGAGACAGCAGGGGTTAGCACAGATACGCAGTATTTT | CASETAGVSTDTQYF | once | TRBJ2-3 | TRBV2 | .
TGTGCCACCAGCGTCGGACAGGGCGGACTGGAGACCCAGTACTTC | CATSVGQGGLETQYF | . | TRBJ2-5 | TRBV15 | TRBD1
TGCGCCAGCAGCTTTTCTATTGGTGGGCCAGATACGCAGTATTTT | CASSFSIGGPDTQYF | . | TRBJ2-3 | TRBV5-1 | .
TGTGCCAGCAGCCTCGAGCAGTACTTC | CASSLEQYF | . | TRBJ2-7 | TRBV11-2 | .
TGTGCCAGCAGGAAGGGGACTAGCGGAAACACCGGGGAGCTGTTTTTT | CASRKGTSGNTGELFF | . | TRBJ2-2 | TRBV28 | TRBD2
TGTGCCAGCAGCTCCGGGACAGGGGGTTTAGAGACCCAGTACTTC | CASSSGTGGLETQYF | once | TRBJ2-5 | TRBV5-8 | TRBD1
TGTGCCAGTAGTACCCCGGGCGGGAACTATGGCTACACCTTC | CASSTPGGNYGYTF | . | TRBJ1-2 | TRBV19 | .
TGTGCCACCAGCAGAGTGTCCAGCGGTTATACGCAGTATTTT | CATSRVSSGYTQYF | . | TRBJ2-3 | TRBV15 | .
TGTGCCAGCAGGGGACAGGGGGCTGAAAAACTGTTTTTT | CASRGQGAEKLFF | . | TRBJ1-4 | TRBV28 | TRBD1
TGTGCCAGCTCACCAGGGGCAGGGAATGAAAAACTGTTTTTT | CASSPGAGNEKLFF | few | TRBJ1-4 | TRBV18 | .
TGTGCCACCAGCAGAGATCCTGGCAGGGCACGATCACCCCTCCACTTT | CATSRDPGRARSPLHF | . | TRBJ1-6 | TRBV15 | .
TGTGCCTGGAGGCAGGGTTACAATGAGCAGTTCTTC | CAWRQGYNEQFF | . | TRBJ2-1 | TRBV30 | .
TGTGCCAGCAGCTTACACCGCGAGCAGTACTTC | CASSLHREQYF | . | TRBJ2-7 | TRBV7-4 | .
TGCGCCAGCAGGGAAACGGTTGTGCAGGAACCCTACAATGAGCAGTTCTTC | CASRETVVQEPYNEQFF | . | TRBJ2-1 | TRBV5-1 | .
TGCGCCAGCAGCTTGGCCTCCGGGACAGGGATGAACACTGAAGCTTTCTTT | CASSLASGTGMNTEAFF | . | TRBJ1-1 | TRBV5-1 | TRBD1
TGTGCCAGCAGCTCCCGAGGCCGGGGAGGGTACGAGCAGTACTTC | CASSSRGRGGYEQYF | . | TRBJ2-7 | TRBV5-4 | TRBD2
TGTGCCAGCAGCCCACGGGACAGGGGCTACGAGCAGTACTTC | CASSPRDRGYEQYF | . | TRBJ2-7 | TRBV7-2 | TRBD1
TGTGCCAGCAGCGCCGGCCCGAGACAGGTATTCTACGAGCAGTACTTC | CASSAGPRQVFYEQYF | . | TRBJ2-7 | TRBV9 | .
TGTGCCAGCAGTTACTCTCGGGGACAGGGGTACGAGCAGTACTTC | CASSYSRGQGYEQYF | many | TRBJ2-7 | TRBV6-6 | TRBD1
TGTGCCAGCAGACAGGGCGGCGTGGTCGGCGAGCAGTACTTC | CASRQGGVVGEQYF | . | TRBJ2-7 | TRBV6-5 | .
TGTGCCAGCAACAGGGAAGGCCAGCCCCAGCATTTT | CASNREGQPQHF | . | TRBJ1-5 | TRBV2 | .
TGTGCCAGCAGGTCAGGGTACGGGAGATCGGCCGAGCAGTACTTC | CASRSGYGRSAEQYF | few | TRBJ2-7 | TRBV7-2 | .
TGTGCCAGCAGCCAAGAATTCTCCGGGGGCGGCAATCAGCCCCAGCATTTT | CASSQEFSGGGNQPQHF | . | TRBJ1-5 | TRBV4-2 | .
TGTGCCAGCAGCTTGACGTACGCTAGGCAGTACTTC | CASSLTYARQYF | . | TRBJ2-7 | TRBV5-8 | .
TGTGCCAGCAGCCACCCTTCGGGAGCTTCGTACGAGCAGTACTTC | CASSHPSGASYEQYF | . | TRBJ2-7 | TRBV5-4 | .
TGTGCCTGGAGTGTAAGTGGAAGCGGCACTGAAGCTTTCTTT | CAWSVSGSGTEAFF | . | TRBJ1-1 | TRBV30 | .
TGTGCCAGCAGCTTCAGCACTGGGTATGAGCAGTTCTTC | CASSFSTGYEQFF | . | TRBJ2-1 | TRBV7-2 | .
TGTGCCAGCAGCGGGGACATAAACACTGAAGCTTTCTTT | CASSGDINTEAFF | . | TRBJ1-1 | TRBV2 | .
TGTGCCAGTAGTCCAGCCAGGGCAGGTGGCTACACCTTC | CASSPARAGGYTF | . | TRBJ1-2 | TRBV19 | .
TGTGCCATCACCACCTACAGCGACGGCTCTGGAAACACCATATATTTT | CAITTYSDGSGNTIYF | . | TRBJ1-3 | TRBV10-3 | .
TGCGCCAGCAGCCAAGGGGCGCGGGGGGCCGTTGAGACCCAGTACTTC | CASSQGARGAVETQYF | once | TRBJ2-5 | TRBV4-1 | TRBD2